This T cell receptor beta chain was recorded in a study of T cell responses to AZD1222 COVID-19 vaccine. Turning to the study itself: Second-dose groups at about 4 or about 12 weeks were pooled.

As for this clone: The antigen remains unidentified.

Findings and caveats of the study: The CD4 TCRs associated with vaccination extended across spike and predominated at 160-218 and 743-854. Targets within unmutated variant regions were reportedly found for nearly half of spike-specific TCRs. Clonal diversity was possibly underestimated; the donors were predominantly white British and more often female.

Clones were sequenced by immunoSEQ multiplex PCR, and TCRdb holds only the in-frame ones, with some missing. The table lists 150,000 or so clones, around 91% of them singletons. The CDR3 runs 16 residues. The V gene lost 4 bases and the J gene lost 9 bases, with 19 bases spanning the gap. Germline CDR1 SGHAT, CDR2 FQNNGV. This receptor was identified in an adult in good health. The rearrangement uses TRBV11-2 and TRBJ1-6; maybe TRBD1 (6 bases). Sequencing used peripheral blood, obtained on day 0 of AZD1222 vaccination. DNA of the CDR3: TGTGCCAGCAGCTCCGTCCCCACAGGGTCGGCTTCACCCCTCCACTTT. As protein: CASSSVPTGSASPLHF.